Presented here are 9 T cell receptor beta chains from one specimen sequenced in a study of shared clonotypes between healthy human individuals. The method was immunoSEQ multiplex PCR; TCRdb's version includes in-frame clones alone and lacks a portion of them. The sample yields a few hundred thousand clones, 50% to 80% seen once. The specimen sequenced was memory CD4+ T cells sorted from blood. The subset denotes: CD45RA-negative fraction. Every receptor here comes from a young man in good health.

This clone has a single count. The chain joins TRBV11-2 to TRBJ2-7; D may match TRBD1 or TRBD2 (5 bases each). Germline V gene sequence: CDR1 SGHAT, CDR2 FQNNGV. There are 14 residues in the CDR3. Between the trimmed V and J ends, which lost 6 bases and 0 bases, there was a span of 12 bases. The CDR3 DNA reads TGTGCCAGCAGGGCTGGGGGTAGCTCCTACGAGCAGTACTTC. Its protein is CASRAGGSSYEQYF.

CDR3 region: CASSHRLAGDYNEQFF. In nucleotides, the CDR3 is TGCGCCAGCAGCCACCGACTAGCGGGAGACTACAATGAGCAGTTCTTC. This chain joins TRBV4-3 and TRBJ2-1; TRBD2 matches at 12 bases. V lost 3 bases to trimming and J lost 3 bases; unmatched junction nucleotides: 3. Germline-derived CDR1 and CDR2 are LGHNA and YSLEER. This CDR3 region has 16 residues.

The CDR3: CASSPRRNQPQHF. CDR3 DNA sequence: TGTGCCAGCAGCCCCCGCCGTAATCAGCCCCAGCATTTT. The V call is TRBV11-2, the J call TRBJ1-5; no clear D gene. The V end lost 5 bases, the J end lost 4 bases, and 9 bases lay between the germline ends. Germline V lookup: CDR1 SGHAT, CDR2 FQNNGV. The CDR3 extends over 13 amino acids.

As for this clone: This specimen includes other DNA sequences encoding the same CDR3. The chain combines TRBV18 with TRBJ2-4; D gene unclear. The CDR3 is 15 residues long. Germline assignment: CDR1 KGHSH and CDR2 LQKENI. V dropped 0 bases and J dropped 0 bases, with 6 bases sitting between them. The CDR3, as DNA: TGTGCCAGCTCACCACCGGCGTTAGCCAAAAACATTCAGTACTTC. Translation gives CASSPPALAKNIQYF.

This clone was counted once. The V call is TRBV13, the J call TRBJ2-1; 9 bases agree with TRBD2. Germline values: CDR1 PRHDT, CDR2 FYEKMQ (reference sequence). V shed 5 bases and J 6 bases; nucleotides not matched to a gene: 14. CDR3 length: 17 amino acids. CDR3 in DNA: TGTGCCAGCAGCACCAGGACTAGCGTAAGCTGGGGCAATGAGCAGTTCTTC. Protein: CASSTRTSVSWGNEQFF.

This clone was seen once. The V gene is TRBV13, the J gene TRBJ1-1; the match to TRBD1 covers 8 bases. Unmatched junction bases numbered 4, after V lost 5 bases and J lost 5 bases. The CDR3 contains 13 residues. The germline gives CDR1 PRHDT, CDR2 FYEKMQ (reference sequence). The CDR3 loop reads CASSLRGPTEAFF. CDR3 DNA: TGTGCCAGCAGCCTCAGGGGGCCAACTGAAGCTTTCTTT. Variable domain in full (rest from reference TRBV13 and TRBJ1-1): AAGVIQSPRHLIKEKRETATLKCYPIPRHDTVYWYQQGPGQDPQFLISFYEKMQSDKGSIPDRFSAQQFSDYHSELNMSSLELGDSALYFCASSLRGPTEAFFGQGTRLTVV.

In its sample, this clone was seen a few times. CDR3: CASSPGQREIRKYF. The CDR3 DNA follows: TGTGCCAGCAGCCCCGGACAGAGGGAAATTCGAAAGTACTTC. The rearrangement links TRBV7-2 to TRBJ2-7; D perhaps matches TRBD1 (6 bases). The CDR3 length is 14 residues. Between the trimmed V and J ends, which lost 5 bases and 11 bases, there was a span of 22 bases. Germline CDR1 SGHTA, CDR2 FQGNSA.

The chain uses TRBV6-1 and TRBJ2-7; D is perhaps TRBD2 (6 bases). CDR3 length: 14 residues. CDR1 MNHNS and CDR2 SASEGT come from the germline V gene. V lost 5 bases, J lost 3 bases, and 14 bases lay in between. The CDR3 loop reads CASSYGGSGYEQYF. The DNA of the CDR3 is TGTGCCAGCAGTTATGGGGGTAGCGGCTACGAGCAGTACTTC.

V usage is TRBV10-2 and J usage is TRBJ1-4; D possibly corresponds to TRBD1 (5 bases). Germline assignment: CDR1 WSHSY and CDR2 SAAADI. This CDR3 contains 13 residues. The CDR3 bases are TGCGCTTGCCGAAAGGGGAATGATGAAAAACTGTTTTTT. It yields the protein CACRKGNDEKLFF.